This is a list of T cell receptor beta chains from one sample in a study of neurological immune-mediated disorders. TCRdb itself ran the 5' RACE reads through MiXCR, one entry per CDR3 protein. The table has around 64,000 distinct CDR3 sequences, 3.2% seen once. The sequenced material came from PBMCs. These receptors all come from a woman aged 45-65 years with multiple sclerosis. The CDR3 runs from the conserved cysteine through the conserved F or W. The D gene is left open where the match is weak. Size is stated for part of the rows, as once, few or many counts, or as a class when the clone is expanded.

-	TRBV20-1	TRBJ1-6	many	TGCAGTGCTAGAGGTTTACTCACGGCCGCTAATTCACCCCTCCACTTT	CSARGLLTAANSPLHF
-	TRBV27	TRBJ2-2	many	TGTGCCAGCTACAGGGAACTCGGCGGGGAGCTGTTTTTT	CASYRELGGELFF
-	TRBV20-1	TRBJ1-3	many	TGCAGTGCTAGTCCTGGAAACACCATATATTTT	CSASPGNTIYF
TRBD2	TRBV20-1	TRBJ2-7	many	TGCAGTGCCCCCACTAAAGGGACTAGCGGCCCCTACGAGCAGTACTTC	CSAPTKGTSGPYEQYF
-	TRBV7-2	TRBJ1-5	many	TGTGCCAGCAGCCTCAACAAGGGTCAGCCCCAGCATTTT	CASSLNKGQPQHF
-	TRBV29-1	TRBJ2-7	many	TGCAGCGTTGATAAGGGATTAGGACCATACGAGCAGTACTTC	CSVDKGLGPYEQYF
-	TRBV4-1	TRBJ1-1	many	TGCGCCAGCAGCCGTGTAGGAAACACTGAAGCTTTCTTT	CASSRVGNTEAFF
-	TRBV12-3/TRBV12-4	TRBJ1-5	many	TGTGCCAGCAGTTTAACCCCTCAGCCCCAGCATTTT	CASSLTPQPQHF
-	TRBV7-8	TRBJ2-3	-	TGTGCCAGCAGCCTAGGTCTCTCTAGCACAGATACGCAGTATTTT	CASSLGLSSTDTQYF
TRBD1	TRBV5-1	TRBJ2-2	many	TGCGCCAGCAGCTTTAGACAGGGGGCGCAAGACACCGGGGAGCTGTTTTTT	CASSFRQGAQDTGELFF
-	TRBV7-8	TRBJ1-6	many	TGTGCCAGCAGCTTAGATTTTGGTAGGGCCGCAGGGGCGAATTCACCCCTCCACTTT	CASSLDFGRAAGANSPLHF
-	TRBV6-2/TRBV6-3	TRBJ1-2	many	TGTGCCAGCAGTTCCCGACAGTATGGCTACACCTTC	CASSSRQYGYTF
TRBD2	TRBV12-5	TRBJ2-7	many	TGTGCTAGTGGTTTGGGCGTTAGCGGGAGGGCCCCGCTCGAGCAGTACTTC	CASGLGVSGRAPLEQYF
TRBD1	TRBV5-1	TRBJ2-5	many	TGCGCCAGCAGCTATGGGACAGGGGATGAGACCCAGTACTTC	CASSYGTGDETQYF
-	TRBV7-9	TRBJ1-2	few	TGTGCCAGCAGCCCAGTCCCAACAGCCGTCCAAGGCTACACCTTC	CASSPVPTAVQGYTF
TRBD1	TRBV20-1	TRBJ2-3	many	TGCAGTGCTAGAGACAGGGGGCCAGATACGCAGTATTTT	CSARDRGPDTQYF
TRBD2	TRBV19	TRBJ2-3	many	TGTGCCAGTAGGGCCCCGGGACTAGCAACAGATACGCAGTATTTT	CASRAPGLATDTQYF
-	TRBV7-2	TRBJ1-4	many	TGTGCCAGCAGCTTCCGGGGTGTGGGGAAGTCTAATGAAAAACTGTTTTTT	CASSFRGVGKSNEKLFF
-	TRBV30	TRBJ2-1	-	TGTGCCTGGAATTTTCCCTACAATGAGCAGTTCTTC	CAWNFPYNEQFF
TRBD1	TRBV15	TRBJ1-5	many	TGTGCCACCAGCAGAGATAGACAGGGCCCGGGGCCCCAGCATTTT	CATSRDRQGPGPQHF
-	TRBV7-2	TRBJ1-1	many	TGTGCCAGCAGCTTAGCATTCGGGGGCACTGAAGCTTTCTTT	CASSLAFGGTEAFF
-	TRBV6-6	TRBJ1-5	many	TGTGCCAGCAACAATATAGACAGAAGACAGCCCCAGCATTTT	CASNNIDRRQPQHF
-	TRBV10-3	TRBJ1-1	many	TGTGCCATCGGAGACCCTGAACGCGTCGAAAATCTGGGGGGAGCTTTCTTT	CAIGDPERVENLGGAFF
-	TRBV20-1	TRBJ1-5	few	TGCAGTGCTAGGGTTCTGGGGGGCTGGGGTAATCAGCCCCAGCATTTT	CSARVLGGWGNQPQHF
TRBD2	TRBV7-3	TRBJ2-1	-	TGTGCCAGCAGCGAGAGCGGGAGATGGGTCAATGAGCAGTTCTTC	CASSESGRWVNEQFF
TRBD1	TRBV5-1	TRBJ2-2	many	TGCGCCAGCAGCCCGACAGGGACAAACACCGGGGAGCTGTTTTTT	CASSPTGTNTGELFF
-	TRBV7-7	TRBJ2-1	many	TGTGCCAGCAGCCCAGGGGGAGGTACCTACAATGAGCAGTTCTTC	CASSPGGGTYNEQFF
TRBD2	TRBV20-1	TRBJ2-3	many	TGCAGTGCTAGAGATGGGCGGGGGGGCCGTGGTACGCAGTATTTT	CSARDGRGGRGTQYF
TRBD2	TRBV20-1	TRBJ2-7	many	TGCAGTGCTAGAGATCTGGCGGGAGTAGGGTACGAGCAGTACTTC	CSARDLAGVGYEQYF
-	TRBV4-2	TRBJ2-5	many	TGTGCCAGCAGCCAATGGGCCGGACAGCAGCAAGAGACCCAGTACTTC	CASSQWAGQQQETQYF
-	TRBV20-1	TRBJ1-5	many	TGCAGTGCTAAAGGACCACCCTATCAGCCCCAGCATTTT	CSAKGPPYQPQHF
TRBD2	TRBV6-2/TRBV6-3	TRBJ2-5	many	TGTGCCAGCACCTCCCCAGCGGGGGGAAGAGAGACCCAGTACTTC	CASTSPAGGRETQYF
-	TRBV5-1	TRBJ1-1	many	TGCGCCAGCAGCTTAAGGTTGAACACTGAAGCTTTCTTT	CASSLRLNTEAFF
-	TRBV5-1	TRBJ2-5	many	TGCGCCAGCAGCTTGGGATTACAGGCCTCCCAAGAGACCCAGTACTTC	CASSLGLQASQETQYF
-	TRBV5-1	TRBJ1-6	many	TGCGCCAGCAAGACCGAAGGGGGAGTTTCACCCCTCCACTTT	CASKTEGGVSPLHF
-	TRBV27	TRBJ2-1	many	TGTGCCAGCAGTCTCCGGGGGTACATTAATGAGCAGTTCTTC	CASSLRGYINEQFF
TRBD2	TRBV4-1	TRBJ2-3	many	TGCGCCAGCAGCCAACCCGGTACTAGCGGGAGAGGCGGCACAGATACGCAGTATTTT	CASSQPGTSGRGGTDTQYF
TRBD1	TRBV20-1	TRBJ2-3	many	TGCAGTGCCACCCACGGAACAGGGGGCACAGATACGCAGTATTTT	CSATHGTGGTDTQYF
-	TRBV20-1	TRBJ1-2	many	TGCAGTGCTAGAGATCTTACCGACAGCTATGGCTACACCTTC	CSARDLTDSYGYTF
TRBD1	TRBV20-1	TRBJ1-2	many	TGCAGTGCAGAAGGACAGGGATATGGCTACACCTTC	CSAEGQGYGYTF
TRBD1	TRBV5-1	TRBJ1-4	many	TGCGCCAGCAGCTTCAGGGGGCCGACGGGGGAAAAACTGTTTTTT	CASSFRGPTGEKLFF
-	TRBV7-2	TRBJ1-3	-	TGTGCCAGCAGCCCGACAGTAGGGGGAAACACCATATATTTT	CASSPTVGGNTIYF
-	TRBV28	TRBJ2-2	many	TGTGCCAGCAGTTTACCAGCAAAGCCGTCCGGGGAGCTGTTTTTT	CASSLPAKPSGELFF
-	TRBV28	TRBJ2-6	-	TGTGCCAGCAGTGTGACAGCGGCTCCAATCTCTGGGGCCAAAGTCCTGACTTTC	CASSVTAAPISGAKVLTF
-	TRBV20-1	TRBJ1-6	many	TGCAGTGCCTTTCGAAGGGACAACTATAATTCACCCCTCCACTTT	CSAFRRDNYNSPLHF
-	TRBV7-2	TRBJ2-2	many	TGTGCCAGCAGCCCCGTGAGGAGGAACACCGGGGAGCTGTTTTTT	CASSPVRRNTGELFF
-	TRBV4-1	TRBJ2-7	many	TGCGCCAGCAGCCAGGAAAATGCAGTTCGGGAGCAGTACTTC	CASSQENAVREQYF
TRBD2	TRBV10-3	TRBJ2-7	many	TGTGCCATCAAAAAGGCTAGCGGGAGAAATCAATACGAGCAGTACTTC	CAIKKASGRNQYEQYF
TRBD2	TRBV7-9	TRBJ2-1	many	TGTGCCACCCCCGGGGGGGAAGAGCAGTTCTTC	CATPGGEEQFF
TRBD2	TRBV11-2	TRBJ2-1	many	TGTGCCAGCAGCTTTGGCGCGGGAGTCGATGAGCAGTTCTTC	CASSFGAGVDEQFF
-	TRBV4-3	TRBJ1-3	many	TGCGCCAGCAGCCAAGATTCAGGGGCTGGAAACACCATATATTTT	CASSQDSGAGNTIYF
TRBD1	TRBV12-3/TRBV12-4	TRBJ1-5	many	TGTGCCAGCAGTATGACAGGGTCTCAGCCCCAGCATTTT	CASSMTGSQPQHF
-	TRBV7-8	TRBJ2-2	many	TGTGCCAGCAGCCCGGTGGCGGGTTGGCTGTTTTTT	CASSPVAGWLFF
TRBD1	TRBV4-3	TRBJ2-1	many	TGCGCCAGCAGCCAACCGGGACAGGAGGCTGAGCAGTTCTTC	CASSQPGQEAEQFF
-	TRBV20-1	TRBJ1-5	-	TGCAGTGCTAAACAGCCCAATCAGCCCCAGCATTTT	CSAKQPNQPQHF
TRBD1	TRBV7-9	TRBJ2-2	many	TGTGCCAGCAGAAAACAGGGGGCTAACGGGGAGCTGTTTTTT	CASRKQGANGELFF
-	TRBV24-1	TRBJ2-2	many	TGTGCCACCAGTGATGTCGGGGAAGGGTCCGGGGAGCTGTTTTTT	CATSDVGEGSGELFF
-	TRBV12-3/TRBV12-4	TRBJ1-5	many	TGTGCCAGCAGTTTAGAAACCCCGGGGGGGTCGCAGCCCCAGCATTTT	CASSLETPGGSQPQHF
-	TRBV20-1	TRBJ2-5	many	TGCAGTGCTAGAGGGATAGCCAGCACTAGGACCCAGTACTTC	CSARGIASTRTQYF
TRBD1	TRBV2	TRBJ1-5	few	TGTGCCAGCAGCCTGGACAGGGGGGATAGCAATAAGACCCAGAATTTT	CASSLDRGDSNKTQNF